The next 23 T cell receptor beta chains were all read from a single sample in a study of cytomegalovirus exposure and HLA in healthy donors. The PCR ran on 60 Vbeta and 13 Jbeta primers. Measured with immunoSEQ multiplex PCR; TCRdb has only the in-frame clones, and not every one. Of approximately 90,000 clones listed, about 63% were seen once; the top ten hold 6% to 6.5%. The sample comprised PBMCs. The source is a woman aged 25 to 39 in good health and CMV-seronegative.

This clone was observed a single time. The J gene is TRBJ1-1, the V gene TRBV27, with unresolved D. CDR1 is MNHEY, CDR2 SMNVEV, per germline (reference sequence). The CDR3 loop spans 12 amino acids. V lost 6 bases and J 5 bases, leaving 10 bases between the germline ends. CDR3 sequence reads: CASSPLLTEAFF. The DNA for the CDR3 is TGTGCCAGCAGCCCCCTACTGACTGAAGCTTTCTTT.

The chain is built from TRBV7-9 and TRBJ2-2, with 9 bases that match TRBD1. This CDR3 is built from 15 residues. Germline lookup yields CDR1 SEHNR and CDR2 FQNEAQ (reference sequence). The J segment lost 9 bases and the V segment lost 4 bases, leaving 9 bases of the junction unmatched. For the CDR3, the DNA is TGTGCCAGCAGCTGGGGGACAGGGTCCAGCCGGGAGCTGTTTTTT. Translated: CASSWGTGSSRELFF.

This sequence joins TRBV7-2 and TRBJ2-3; 9 bases fit TRBD2. V was clipped by 4 bases and J by 0 bases; unmatched bases: 11. The germline V gene has CDR1 SGHTA and CDR2 FQGNSA. This CDR3 comprises 18 residues. The DNA for the CDR3 is TGTGCCAGCAGCTATGCTATAGCGGGAGCCGCAAGCACAGATACGCAGTATTTT. As protein: CASSYAIAGAASTDTQYF.

This clone was detected once. Here the CDR3 DNA reads TGCAGCGCTAATAAGGGGACAGGGGGGATCACCGGGGAGCTGTTTTTT. As protein: CSANKGTGGITGELFF. The V gene is TRBV29-1, the J gene TRBJ2-2; TRBD1 aligns across 11 bases. From germline, CDR1 is SQVTM and CDR2 ANQGSEA. After removal of 7 bases from V and 4 bases from J, the junction contained 11 bases not matched to a gene. The CDR3 length is 16 residues.

The DNA for the CDR3 is TGTGCCAGCAGCGTTCAAGCGGGCAGGGCTGGTGATACGCAGTATTTT. It codes for CASSVQAGRAGDTQYF. The chain couples TRBV9 to TRBJ2-3; a weak D match, TRBD2 (6 bases). The V gene lost 2 bases and the J gene lost 6 bases, with 19 bases spanning the gap. The V gene's germline CDR1 is SGDLS and CDR2 YYNGEE. The CDR3 sequence is 16 residues long. The entire variable domain, with the rest obtained from reference TRBV9 and TRBJ2-3, is as follows: DSGVTQTPKHLITATGQRVTLRCSPRSGDLSVYWYQQSLDQGLQFLIQYYNGEERAKGNILERFSAQQFPDLHSELNLSSLELGDSALYFCASSVQAGRAGDTQYFGPGTRLTVL.

This clone turned up a few times. The V gene is TRBV5-1, the J gene TRBJ1-2; possible D gene TRBD1, 5 bases. This CDR3 has 14 residues. Germline CDR1 SGHRS, CDR2 YFSETQ. V was shortened by 1 base and J by 2 bases, with 9 bases between the two germline ends. This chain's CDR3 is CASSLQSGNYGYTF. DNA of the CDR3: TGCGCCAGCAGCTTGCAGTCAGGGAACTATGGCTACACCTTC.

This chain connects TRBV9 to TRBJ1-1; TRBD1 is a possible D gene (5 bases). Per the germline V gene, CDR1 is SGDLS and CDR2 is YYNGEE. This CDR3 comprises 14 residues. V lost 5 bases and J 0 bases, leaving 11 bases between the germline ends. Written as DNA, the CDR3 is TGTGCCAGCAGAGCAGGGCAGTTGAACACTGAAGCTTTCTTT. It is translated as CASRAGQLNTEAFF.

The chain uses TRBV6-1 and TRBJ1-5, with TRBD1 matching over 7 bases. This CDR3 has 15 amino acids. CDR1 is MNHNS and CDR2 is SASEGT in the germline V gene. Unmatched junction bases numbered 7, after V lost 7 bases and J lost 1 base. This CDR3 is CASTPNRGSNQPQHF. Here the CDR3 DNA reads TGTGCCAGCACTCCAAACAGGGGAAGCAATCAGCCCCAGCATTTT.

The chain employs TRBV6-5 and TRBJ2-1, with 7 bases fitting TRBD2. The CDR3 length is 16 residues. V shed 2 bases, J shed 0 bases, and the junction held 4 bases outside the gene matches. The germline V gene has CDR1 MNHEY and CDR2 SVGAGI. CDR3 protein: CASSYAGGGSYNEQFF. As DNA, the CDR3 is TGTGCCAGCAGTTACGCGGGCGGGGGCTCCTACAATGAGCAGTTCTTC.

The CDR3 DNA reads TGTGCCAGCAGTTTTACGGACGGGAGGTCACCCCTCCACTTT. Its protein product is CASSFTDGRSPLHF. The rearrangement links TRBV27 to TRBJ1-6; the D is unclear. Germline V gives CDR1 MNHEY, CDR2 SMNVEV (reference sequence). The CDR3 covers 14 residues. Trimming pared 3 bases from V and 10 bases from J, leaving 13 bases between.

V is TRBV4-1 and J is TRBJ2-1, with D perhaps TRBD2 (6 bases). The CDR3 contains 16 residues. V lost 1 base to trimming and J lost 3 bases, with 13 bases between them. Per germline, CDR1 MGHRA and CDR2 YSYEKL. The CDR3 DNA is TGCGCCAGCAGCCAAGTGGGGACTTACCTCTACAATGAGCAGTTCTTC. The encoded protein is CASSQVGTYLYNEQFF.

The rearrangement links TRBV27 to TRBJ1-5, with a tentative D call TRBD1 (6 bases). V lost 5 bases, J lost 6 bases, and 17 bases lay in between. The CDR3 length is 15 residues. From germline, CDR1 is MNHEY and CDR2 SMNVEV (reference sequence). The CDR3 is CASSGATGPLQPQHF. The DNA for the CDR3 is TGTGCCAGCAGTGGAGCGACAGGACCTCTTCAGCCCCAGCATTTT.

DNA of the CDR3: TGTGCCAGCAGTGCCCCAGGGATTAGCGGGTACGAGCAGTACTTC. It is translated as CASSAPGISGYEQYF. This chain uses TRBV6-5 with TRBJ2-7, with 7 bases lining up with TRBD2. The J segment lost 4 bases and the V segment lost 5 bases, leaving 11 bases of the junction unmatched. CDR3 length: 15 residues. Germline loops: CDR1 MNHEY, CDR2 SVGAGI.

The rearrangement links TRBV7-9 to TRBJ1-6; D might be TRBD1 (6 bases). Germline assignment: CDR1 SEHNR and CDR2 FQNEAQ (reference sequence). This CDR3 is built from 16 residues. V was trimmed by 7 bases and J by 2 bases, leaving 15 bases between them. CDR3 protein: CASTERGATYNSPLHF. CDR3 nucleotide sequence: TGTGCCAGCACCGAACGGGGGGCAACCTATAATTCACCCCTCCACTTT. Based on the CDR3 plus reference TRBV7-9 and TRBJ1-6, the full variable domain is DTGVSQNPRHKITKRGQNVTFRCDPISEHNRLYWYRQTLGQGPEFLTYFQNEAQLEKSRLLSDRFSAERPKGSFSTLEIQRTEQGDSAMYLCASTERGATYNSPLHFGNGTRLTVT.

This clone was observed once. The chain carries TRBV15 and TRBJ2-3; 14 nucleotides line up with TRBD2. Germline V gene data show CDR1 as LNHNV and CDR2 as YYDKDF (reference sequence). The CDR3 sequence is 17 residues long. With V trimmed by 3 bases and J by 7 bases, 9 bases remained unmatched. CDR3 bases: TGTGCCACCAGCAGGAGGGGACTAGCGGGAGATTCGCATACGCAGTATTTT. Its protein is CATSRRGLAGDSHTQYF.

This clone was recorded a few times. The J gene is TRBJ1-2, the V gene TRBV6-5; D is perhaps TRBD1 (6 bases). CDR3 length: 14 amino acids. Per germline, CDR1 MNHEY and CDR2 SVGAGI. V was clipped by 4 bases and J by 3 bases, with 12 bases between them. CDR3 loop: CASSWTVNYYGYTF. CDR3 coding DNA: TGTGCCAGCAGTTGGACAGTGAATTACTATGGCTACACCTTC.

In its sample, this clone was seen a few times. This sequence joins TRBV19 and TRBJ1-2, with 9 bases aligning to TRBD1. Germline V CDR1 and CDR2: LNHDA, SQIVND (reference sequence). After removal of 0 bases from V and 4 bases from J, the junction contained 0 bases not matched to a gene. The CDR3 loop spans 14 amino acids. CDR3 bases: TGTGCCAGTAGTATAGAACAGGGGGCCTATGGCTACACCTTC. Protein product: CASSIEQGAYGYTF.

This sequence joins TRBV19 and TRBJ2-7; D is possibly TRBD1 (5 bases). CDR1 LNHDA and CDR2 SQIVND come from the germline V gene (reference sequence). The CDR3 loop spans 12 amino acids. With 10 bases removed from V and 5 bases from J, the gap between germline ends came to 15 bases. The CDR3 is CATSGYLNEQYF. The CDR3 DNA reads TGTGCCACCTCAGGGTACCTCAACGAGCAGTACTTC. Full variable domain (outside the CDR3, taken from reference TRBV19 and TRBJ2-7): DGGITQSPKYLFRKEGQNVTLSCEQNLNHDAMYWYRQDPGQGLRLIYYSQIVNDFQKGDIAEGYSVSREKKESFPLTVTSAQKNPTAFYLCATSGYLNEQYFGPGTRLTVT.

The V and J genes are TRBV5-1 and TRBJ1-4; the D is unclear. This CDR3 has 13 amino acids. The V end lost 0 bases, the J end lost 7 bases, and 7 bases lay between the germline ends. Germline CDR1 SGHRS, CDR2 YFSETQ. CDR3 nucleotide sequence: TGCGCCAGCAGCTTGGTTGTCAGTGAAAAACTGTTTTTT. Translating it yields CASSLVVSEKLFF.

This clone was seen once. The chain carries TRBV10-3 and TRBJ2-7; D ambiguous. The CDR3 covers 13 residues. V lost 2 bases and J lost 4, with 9 bases in between. Germline assignment: CDR1 ENHRY and CDR2 SYGVKD. CDR3 sequence reads: CAISEHAAYEQYF. In nucleotides, the CDR3 is TGTGCCATCAGTGAGCACGCGGCATACGAGCAGTACTTC.

This clone has more than one count but fewer than ten. The CDR3 here is CASRGQGFSGNTIYF. For the CDR3, the DNA is TGTGCCAGCAGGGGACAGGGATTCTCTGGAAACACCATATATTTT. This chain uses TRBV2 with TRBJ1-3, with 9 bases identical to TRBD1. The CDR3 runs 15 residues. J lost 0 bases, V lost 6 bases, and 3 bases had no gene match. Per germline, CDR1 SNHLY and CDR2 FYNNEI. The full variable domain, rest sourced from reference TRBV2 and TRBJ1-3, is EPEVTQTPSHQVTQMGQEVILRCVPISNHLYFYWYRQILGQKVEFLVSFYNNEISEKSEIFDDQFSVERPDGSNFTLKIRSTKLEDSAMYFCASRGQGFSGNTIYFGEGSWLTVV.

Comment on this clone: Other DNA sequences in this sample translate to the same CDR3. This sequence joins TRBV5-1 and TRBJ2-7; TRBD1 aligns across 9 bases. This CDR3 is 14 amino acids long. The germline V gene has CDR1 SGHRS and CDR2 YFSETQ. V was pared by 9 bases and J by 4 bases, with 11 bases of the junction left unmatched. CDR3 sequence: CATKPGQGLYEQYF. DNA of the CDR3: TGCGCCACAAAACCGGGACAGGGCCTTTACGAGCAGTACTTC.

The chain is built from TRBV9 and TRBJ2-2; D perhaps matches TRBD2 (6 bases). Looked up from germline, CDR1 is SGDLS and CDR2 is YYNGEE. The CDR3 contains 14 residues. V was clipped by 1 base and J by 4 bases, with 8 bases between them. The CDR3 loop is CASSVQGGTGELFF. The CDR3 DNA is TGTGCCAGCAGCGTACAGGGAGGCACCGGGGAGCTGTTTTTT.